This record looks at one T cell receptor (beta chain) sequence and its context. Germline loops: CDR1 SGHVS, CDR2 FQNEAQ. V was pared by 1 base and J by 0 bases, with 9 bases of the junction left unmatched. The CDR3 covers 19 residues. The source of the sample is a study of blood T cell repertoires in COVID-19. About the research overall: In each case, the material was cDNA or gDNA derived from T cells, B-cell-depleted T cells, or PBMCs.

Study processing details: Estimates of nucleated cell counts were drawn from the amplification of reference gene primers. Method: immunoSEQ multiplex PCR; TCRdb's copy keeps in-frame clones and lacks some. That table gives V, J and clone size, and the DNA gave D and trimming. This sample has approximately 110,000 clones, with 74% found just once. This sequence was found in an elderly man with COVID-19, enrolled during active disease. Sequenced material: peripheral blood. The chain couples TRBV7-8 to TRBJ2-1; TRBD2 agrees at 10 bases. The CDR3 DNA reads TGTGCCAGCAGCTTAGTTATTAGCGGGAGGAGGAGCTCCTACAATGAGCAGTTCTTC. Protein: CASSLVISGRRSSYNEQFF.